The sequence of this T cell receptor (beta chain) was determined in a study of cytomegalovirus exposure and HLA in healthy donors. About the study: As an earlier analysis found, some 180 million T cells yielded over 95 million unique TCR beta sequences.

General study findings and limits: As immune exposure information, only CMV serostatus was available. TCR association rates varied by HLA locus in a later analysis, with DRB1 highest and HLA-C lowest. It emerged from a later analysis that several of the most significant clusters appeared to be linked to common viral pathogens.

Losses at the gene ends were 4 bases for V and 0 bases for J; bases not matched to a gene: 2. The CDR3 is 15 amino acids. CDR1 and CDR2 (germline): KGHSH, LQKENI. Notes on this clone: As yet, its antigen is unknown.

The PCR was carried out with 60 Vbeta primers and 13 Jbeta primers. Data came from immunoSEQ multiplex PCR; TCRdb stores just in-frame clones and leaves some out. Found here are about 180,000 clones, 75% of them singletons; the top ten hold about 2.7%. The sample taken for sequencing was PBMCs. This sequence originates from a male donor in good health and CMV-seronegative. The rearrangement joins TRBV18 to TRBJ2-7, with 11 bases fitting TRBD2. The CDR3 is CASSRTSGSSYEQYF. Written as DNA, the CDR3 is TGTGCCAGCTCACGCACTAGCGGGAGCTCCTACGAGCAGTACTTC.